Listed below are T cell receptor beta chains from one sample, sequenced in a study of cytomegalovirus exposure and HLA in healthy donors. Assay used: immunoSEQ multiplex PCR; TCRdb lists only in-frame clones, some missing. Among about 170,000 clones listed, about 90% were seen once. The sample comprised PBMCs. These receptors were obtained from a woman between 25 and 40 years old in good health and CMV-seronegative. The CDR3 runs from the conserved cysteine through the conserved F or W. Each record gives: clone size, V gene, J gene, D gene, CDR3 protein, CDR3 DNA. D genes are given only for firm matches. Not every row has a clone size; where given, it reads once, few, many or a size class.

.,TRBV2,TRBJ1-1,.,CASSESGRQNTEAFF,TGTGCCAGCAGTGAATCTGGACGGCAGAACACTGAAGCTTTCTTT
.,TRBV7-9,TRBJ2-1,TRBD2,CASREEASGANNEQFF,TGTGCCAGCCGGGAAGAGGCTAGCGGGGCCAACAATGAGCAGTTCTTC
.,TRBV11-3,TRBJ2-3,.,CASSFRLILLLTDTQYF,TGTGCCAGCAGCTTTAGACTAATTCTCCTCCTCACAGATACGCAGTATTTT
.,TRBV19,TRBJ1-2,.,CASSIEWEYGYTF,TGTGCCAGTAGTATAGAATGGGAGTATGGCTACACCTTC
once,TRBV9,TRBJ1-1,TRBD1,CASSAAGQGAEAFF,TGTGCCAGCAGCGCCGCCGGGCAGGGGGCTGAAGCTTTCTTT
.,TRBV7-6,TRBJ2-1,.,CASSPRTGNAVNEQFF,TGTGCCAGCAGCCCAAGGACGGGAAACGCTGTGAATGAGCAGTTCTTC
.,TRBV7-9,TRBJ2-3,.,CASSLGIADTDTQYF,TGTGCCAGCAGCTTAGGAATTGCAGACACAGATACGCAGTATTTT
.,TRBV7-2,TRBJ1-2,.,CASSLVGGGFYGYTF,TGTGCCAGCAGCTTAGTCGGCGGGGGCTTTTATGGCTACACCTTC
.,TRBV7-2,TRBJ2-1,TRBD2,CASSPLAGGAAYNEQFF,TGTGCCAGCAGCCCCCTGGCCGGGGGGGCTGCCTACAATGAGCAGTTCTTC
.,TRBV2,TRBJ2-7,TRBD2,CAGSRTTSVNEQYF,TGTGCCGGCAGCCGCACTACTAGCGTCAACGAGCAGTACTTC
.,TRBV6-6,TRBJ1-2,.,CASTTGSYGYTF,TGTGCCAGCACTACAGGGAGCTATGGCTACACCTTC
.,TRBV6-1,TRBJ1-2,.,CASRRTGYWDYTF,TGTGCCAGCAGACGAACAGGGTATTGGGACTACACCTTC
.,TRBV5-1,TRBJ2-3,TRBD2,CASSPRTSGNSDTQYF,TGCGCCAGCAGCCCGCGGACTAGCGGGAATTCAGATACGCAGTATTTT
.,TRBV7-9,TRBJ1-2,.,CASSPPAGGYTF,TGTGCCAGCAGCCCGCCGGCGGGAGGCTACACCTTC
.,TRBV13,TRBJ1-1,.,CASSSLGRGYTEAFF,TGTGCCAGCAGCTCCTTGGGTCGGGGTTACACTGAAGCTTTCTTT
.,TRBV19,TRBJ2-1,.,CASTGGSSGYNEQFF,TGTGCCAGTACTGGGGGTAGTAGCGGCTACAATGAGCAGTTCTTC
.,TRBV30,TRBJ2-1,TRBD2,CAWSVLAGAEQFF,TGTGCCTGGAGTGTACTAGCGGGAGCTGAGCAGTTCTTC
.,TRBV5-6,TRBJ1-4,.,CASSLGRGGVEEKLFF,TGTGCCAGCAGCTTGGGCCGGGGCGGGGTAGAGGAAAAACTGTTTTTT
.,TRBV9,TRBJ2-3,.,CASSVGLVGTDTQYF,TGTGCCAGCAGCGTAGGACTAGTTGGCACAGATACGCAGTATTTT
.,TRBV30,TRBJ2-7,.,CAWTAGVYEQYF,TGTGCCTGGACGGCGGGTGTCTACGAGCAGTACTTC
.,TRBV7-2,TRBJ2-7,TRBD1,CASSSGTGGYEQYF,TGTGCCAGCAGCTCCGGGACAGGGGGCTACGAGCAGTACTTC
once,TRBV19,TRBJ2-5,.,CASSSGRQLKETQYF,TGTGCCAGTAGTAGTGGACGGCAGCTTAAAGAGACCCAGTACTTC
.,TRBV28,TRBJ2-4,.,CASSLWAGIRNIQYF,TGTGCCAGCAGTTTATGGGCAGGAATCAGAAACATTCAGTACTTC
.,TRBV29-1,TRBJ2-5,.,CSVVRGGSGTQYF,TGCAGCGTTGTGAGAGGCGGCAGCGGGACCCAGTACTTC
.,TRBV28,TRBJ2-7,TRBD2,CASSSGRAVYEQYF,TGTGCCAGCAGTAGCGGGAGGGCTGTATACGAGCAGTACTTC
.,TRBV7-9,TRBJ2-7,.,CASSSVSEQYF,TGTGCCAGCAGCTCGGTTTCCGAGCAGTACTTC